This T cell receptor (beta chain) was captured in a study of blood T cell repertoires in COVID-19 (dated by TCRdb to the early 2020s). Turning to the overall study: Samples from collaborators originated in the United States, Italy and Spain and spanned both the acute and convalescent phases of COVID-19. The prospective study material was composed of cDNA or gDNA derived from T cells, B-cell-depleted T cells, or PBMCs. The dataset comprised deeply sampled blood TCRbeta repertoires from subjects exposed to, actively infected with, or recovered from COVID-19. A freely available public database, intended as a resource for researchers studying the immune response to SARS-CoV-2, is where the repertoires were released. Samples came from the ongoing ImmuneRACE study (first 160 participants) plus 1,254 subjects from 6 global collaborators. The sample metadata nearly always contained a de-identified subject ID, COVID-19 status, age in years and sex. Where available, HLA class I and class II types were taken from metadata supplied by the sample provider and were not determined by assay-based typing.

The immunoSEQ Assay, a bias-controlled multiplex PCR, was used to amplify TCRbeta CDR3 regions from genomic DNA. The study's processing was this. The number of nucleated cells in each sample was estimated by amplification of reference gene primers within the assay. To quantify the absolute abundance of each unique TCRbeta CDR3 rearrangement, sequence reads were collapsed and filtered. For each sample, productive Simpson clonality was calculated as the square root of Simpson's diversity index over productive rearrangements. TCRdb holds this immuneACCESS table with in-frame rearrangements only. Some clones are missing; in checked studies, unresolved V genes explain under half, and the rest has no known cause. The DNA gave D and trimming, while V, J and clone size come from that table. Across this sample there are about 150,000 clones, with around 80% seen only once. The ten largest make up around a fifth of the sample.

Spanning cysteine to phenylalanine, the CDR3 consists of 15 amino acids. CDR3 DNA only is kept here, 45 bases in frame from base 1. CDR1 is given as KGHSH and CDR2 as LQKENI, both from the germline V gene. V is trimmed back by 3 bases and J by 7 bases, and the junction contains 6 bases that no gene match accounts for. A remark on this clone: Its antigen is unknown. No base quality values were provided; no much bigger clone lies one nucleotide off.

General findings and caveats noted by the study authors: The amount of clinical and demographic metadata varied by source and participant and was provided uncurated.

Samples from volunteer blood donors who had recovered from COVID-19 were contributed by a second Seattle source. Whole blood was collected in K2EDTA tubes by collaborating institutions according to the institutions' own protocols. For TCRbeta analysis, collaborators shipped samples as frozen whole blood, isolated PBMCs, or DNA extracted from either of those sample types. The receptor's source is a woman in her 70s who had recovered from COVID-19. This receptor chain uses TRBV18 and TRBJ2-1; 10 nucleotides in the junction match TRBD2. The sequenced sample consisted of peripheral blood. Read as DNA, the sequence is TGTGCCAGCTCACCGGAAACTAGCGGGAAGAATGAGCAGTTCTTC. The encoded protein is CASSPETSGKNEQFF.